Listed below are T cell receptor beta chains from one sample, sequenced in a study of blood T cell repertoires in COVID-19. TCRdb keeps only in-frame clones here, not all; method: immunoSEQ multiplex PCR. The repertoire holds approximately 130,000 clones, with approximately 90% as singletons. Sequenced input: peripheral blood. Every receptor here comes from a human donor in a cohort sampled during active COVID-19. CDR3s include the opening cysteine and the closing phenylalanine or tryptophan. The D gene is left open where the match is weak. Size is stated for part of the rows, as once, few or many counts, or as a class when the clone is expanded.

TRBV19,NA,TRBJ1-6,TRBD1,TGTGCCAGTAGTACCCGACAGGGTCCGGACTATAATTCACCCCTCCACTTT,CASSTRQGPDYNSPLHF
TRBV2,NA,TRBJ2-5,NA,TGTGCCAGCAGTGTTGACAGATCACAAGAGACCCAGTACTTC,CASSVDRSQETQYF
TRBV11-2,NA,TRBJ1-2,TRBD1,TGTGCCAGCAGCTGGGGGACAGGGGGCTTTGGCTACACCTTC,CASSWGTGGFGYTF
TRBV11-2,few,TRBJ1-1,NA,TGTGCCAGCAGCCCAGGCGGGAGCTACACTGAAGCTTTCTTT,CASSPGGSYTEAFF
TRBV29-1,NA,TRBJ2-1,TRBD1,TGCAGCGTCGCCGGGACAGCAAACAATGAGCAGTTCTTC,CSVAGTANNEQFF
TRBV10-3,NA,TRBJ2-7,TRBD1,TGTGCCATATCGGACAGGGGGCAGGACGAGCAGTACTTC,CAISDRGQDEQYF
TRBV3-1/TRBV3-2,NA,TRBJ2-3,TRBD2,TGTGCCAGCAGACCAGCGGGGGGCACAGATACGCAGTATTTT,CASRPAGGTDTQYF
TRBV11-2,few,TRBJ2-7,TRBD2,TGTGCCAGCAGCCTACTAGCGGGAGGGCCGTCCTACGAGCAGTACTTC,CASSLLAGGPSYEQYF
TRBV5-1,NA,TRBJ2-7,TRBD2,TGCGCCAGCAAAGAAACTAGCGGGATCTACGAGCAGTACTTC,CASKETSGIYEQYF
TRBV28,NA,TRBJ2-5,NA,TGTGCCAGCAGTTCCCCCCTAGAGACCCAGTACTTC,CASSSPLETQYF
TRBV30,NA,TRBJ1-1,NA,TGTGCCTGGAGTGTAACGGAGATGGGCACTGAAGCTTTCTTT,CAWSVTEMGTEAFF
TRBV6-5,few,TRBJ2-7,NA,TGTGCCAGCCCGGGGAACTACGAGCAGTACTTC,CASPGNYEQYF
TRBV5-6,NA,TRBJ2-3,TRBD1,TGTGCCAGCAGCTTCGGACAGGGTAGGCCCTCAGATACGCAGTATTTT,CASSFGQGRPSDTQYF
TRBV19,NA,TRBJ2-1,NA,TGTGCCAGTGCACAAGGGGATACTTTGTACAATGAGCAGTTCTTC,CASAQGDTLYNEQFF
TRBV27,NA,TRBJ2-2,NA,TGTGCCTTCTCGAGGGGGTTCACCGGGGAGCTGTTTTTT,CAFSRGFTGELFF
TRBV7-7,NA,TRBJ2-2,NA,TGTGCTAGCAGCTATACCGGGACATCGAACACCGGGGAGCTGTTTTTT,CASSYTGTSNTGELFF
TRBV7-9,NA,TRBJ2-5,NA,TGTGCCAGCATAGGAATGGGGCCGGAAGAGACCCAGTACTTC,CASIGMGPEETQYF
TRBV27,NA,TRBJ2-7,TRBD2,TGTGCCAGCAGTTTATACCCCCCACTAGCGGGACTCACCTACGAGCAGTACTTC,CASSLYPPLAGLTYEQYF
TRBV5-6,NA,TRBJ2-7,NA,TGTGCCAGCAGCTTTGTACAGGGTTCCTACGAGCAGTACTTC,CASSFVQGSYEQYF
TRBV6-6,NA,TRBJ2-7,TRBD1,TGTGCCAGCAGTTACTCTGGGGACAGCAGGTACGAGCAGTACTTC,CASSYSGDSRYEQYF
TRBV29-1,NA,TRBJ2-3,TRBD1,TGCAGCGTTGAAGGGACAGGGGGTACAGATACGCAGTATTTT,CSVEGTGGTDTQYF
TRBV5-4,NA,TRBJ1-4,NA,TGTGCCAGCAGCTTGAGAACAGGGAGGGGGGATGAAAAACTGTTTTTT,CASSLRTGRGDEKLFF
TRBV11-2,once,TRBJ2-5,TRBD2,TGTGCCAGCAGCTTAGTAGGCGGGGGGGAGACCCAGTACTTC,CASSLVGGGETQYF
TRBV1,NA,TRBJ2-1,NA,TGCACCAGCAGCCAAGACCCCCGGACTAGACTACTAGATGAGCAGTTCTTC,CTSSQDPRTRLLDEQFF
TRBV7-8,NA,TRBJ2-1,TRBD1,TGTGCCAGCAGCTTAGCGGGACAGGGGGCGTCCTACAATGAGCAGTTCTTC,CASSLAGQGASYNEQFF
TRBV5-4,NA,TRBJ2-1,TRBD2,TGTGCCAGCAGCTTTAGCGGGGGGACCTACAATGAGCAGTTCTTC,CASSFSGGTYNEQFF
TRBV7-9,NA,TRBJ2-7,TRBD2,TGTGCCAGCAGACTAGCGTATTCCTACGAGCAGTACTTC,CASRLAYSYEQYF
TRBV4-1,NA,TRBJ1-1,TRBD1,TGCGCCAGCAGCCAAGCGCAGGGGGCGAACACTGAAGCTTTCTTT,CASSQAQGANTEAFF
TRBV4-1,NA,TRBJ2-7,NA,TGCGCCAGCAGCCAAGTGAACAGCCAAAACTACGAGCAGTACTTC,CASSQVNSQNYEQYF
TRBV15,once,TRBJ1-6,TRBD1,TGTGCCACCAGCAGACCCGACAGGGGGCGGCTTGCTTCACCCCTCCACTTT,CATSRPDRGRLASPLHF
TRBV12-3/TRBV12-4,NA,TRBJ2-2,NA,TGTGCCAGCAGCCTGAACACCGGGGAGCTGTTTTTT,CASSLNTGELFF
TRBV12-3/TRBV12-4,once,TRBJ1-2,NA,TGTGCCAGCAGCCCGGGGGGGGCAAGGGGCTACACCTTC,CASSPGGARGYTF
TRBV4-1,NA,TRBJ1-2,TRBD1,TGCGCCAGCAGCCACCGACAGGGGTATGGCTACACCTTC,CASSHRQGYGYTF
TRBV6-2/TRBV6-3,NA,TRBJ1-2,TRBD1,TGTGCCAGCAGTTACTCGGTGACAGGGGTAGTCTATGGCTACACCTTC,CASSYSVTGVVYGYTF
TRBV3-1/TRBV3-2,few,TRBJ2-7,TRBD2,TGTGCCAGCAGCCAAGATGCGACTAGCGGGGCCTACGAGCAGTACTTC,CASSQDATSGAYEQYF
TRBV7-6,NA,TRBJ2-4,TRBD1,TGTGCCAGCAGCTTAGGCCCCACAGGGGGACAAAACATTCAGTACTTC,CASSLGPTGGQNIQYF
TRBV7-2,NA,TRBJ2-5,NA,TGTGCCAGCAGCTTAAGTTCGGGGGAGACCCAGTACTTC,CASSLSSGETQYF
TRBV6-6,NA,TRBJ2-7,TRBD1,TGTGCCAGCACCCTTAGACAGGGGCCCTACGAGCAGTACTTC,CASTLRQGPYEQYF
TRBV6-6,NA,TRBJ2-3,TRBD2,TGTGCCAGCAGTGGACTAGCGGTAGCAGATACGCAGTATTTT,CASSGLAVADTQYF
TRBV7-9,NA,TRBJ2-3,NA,TGTGCCAGCAGCTTAGGGCAGGGCACAGATACGCAGTATTTT,CASSLGQGTDTQYF
TRBV5-8,few,TRBJ2-5,NA,TGTGCCAGCAGCCTGAGCACCCAGTACTTC,CASSLSTQYF
TRBV28,NA,TRBJ2-5,NA,TGTGCCAGCACCTGGAGGGGGAGGGACAAAGAGACCCAGTACTTC,CASTWRGRDKETQYF
TRBV18,NA,TRBJ2-1,TRBD2,TGTGCCAGCTCACCAGCCGGGACTAGCGGACAGGGGCAGTTCTTC,CASSPAGTSGQGQFF
TRBV2,NA,TRBJ1-5,NA,TGTGCCAGCAGTGACGGAGGGGTTCAGCCCCAGCATTTT,CASSDGGVQPQHF
TRBV18,NA,TRBJ1-1,TRBD1,TGTGCCAGCTCGTTCGGGACAGGCGCTACGGGGGCTGAAGCTTTCTTT,CASSFGTGATGAEAFF
TRBV4-2,NA,TRBJ2-2,TRBD2,TGTGCCAGCAGTCGGGTTCCAACTAGCGGGAGCGCAACGAACACCGGGGAGCTGTTTTTT,CASSRVPTSGSATNTGELFF
TRBV29-1,NA,TRBJ2-2,TRBD2,TGCAGCGTTGAAGGTGTTCCTAGCGGGAGCCCCGGGGAGCTGTTTTTT,CSVEGVPSGSPGELFF
TRBV14,NA,TRBJ2-2,TRBD2,TGTGCCAGCAGCCATCTAGCGGGGGCCAACACCGGGGAGCTGTTTTTT,CASSHLAGANTGELFF
TRBV5-6,once,TRBJ1-4,NA,TGTGCCAGCAGCTTGGTAACGGGGGGAGCTGAAAAACTGTTTTTT,CASSLVTGGAEKLFF
TRBV3-1/TRBV3-2,NA,TRBJ2-3,TRBD1,TGTGCCAGCAGCCACGATTGGGACAGAGGTACGCAGTATTTT,CASSHDWDRGTQYF
TRBV7-6,NA,TRBJ2-5,NA,TGTGCCAGCAGCTCCCCCCCCTCGACTGTGGGAGAGACCCAGTACTTC,CASSSPPSTVGETQYF
TRBV12-3/TRBV12-4,few,TRBJ1-6,NA,TGTGCCAGCGCGGTGGGAGATAATTCACCCCTCCACTTT,CASAVGDNSPLHF
TRBV7-2,NA,TRBJ2-7,NA,TGTGCCAGCAGCTTAGTAGCGGACGGTGGGATGTACGAGCAGTACTTC,CASSLVADGGMYEQYF
TRBV2,NA,TRBJ2-2,TRBD2,TGTGCCAGCAAGACAGCGGGGGGGCCTACCGGGGAGCTGTTTTTT,CASKTAGGPTGELFF
TRBV5-8,once,TRBJ2-1,TRBD2,TGTGCCAGCAGCTTGGGAGTGAAGGGACTAGCGGGGCCGACCTACAATGAGCAGTTCTTC,CASSLGVKGLAGPTYNEQFF